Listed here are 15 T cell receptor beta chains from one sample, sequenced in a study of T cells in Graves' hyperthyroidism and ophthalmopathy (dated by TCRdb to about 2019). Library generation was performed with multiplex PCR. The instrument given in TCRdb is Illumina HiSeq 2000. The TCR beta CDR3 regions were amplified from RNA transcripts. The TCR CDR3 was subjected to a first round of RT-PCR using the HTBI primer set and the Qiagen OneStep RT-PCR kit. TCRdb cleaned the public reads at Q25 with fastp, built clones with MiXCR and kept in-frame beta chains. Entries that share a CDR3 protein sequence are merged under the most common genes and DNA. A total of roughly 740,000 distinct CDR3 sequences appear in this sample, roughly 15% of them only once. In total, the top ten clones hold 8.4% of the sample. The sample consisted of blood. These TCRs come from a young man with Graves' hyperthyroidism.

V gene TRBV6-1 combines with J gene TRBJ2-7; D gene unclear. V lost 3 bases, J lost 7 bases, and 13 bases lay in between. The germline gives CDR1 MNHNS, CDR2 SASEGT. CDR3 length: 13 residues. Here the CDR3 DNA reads TGTGCCAGCAGTGATACTGGGCCCGGGGAGCAGTACTTC. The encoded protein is CASSDTGPGEQYF.

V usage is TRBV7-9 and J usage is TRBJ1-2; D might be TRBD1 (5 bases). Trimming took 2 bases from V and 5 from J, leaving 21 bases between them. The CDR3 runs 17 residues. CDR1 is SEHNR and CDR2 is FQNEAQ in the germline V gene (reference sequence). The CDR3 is CASSLSGATTTPYGYTF. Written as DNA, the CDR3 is TGTGCCAGCAGCTTATCCGGGGCAACCACTACGCCGTATGGCTACACCTTC.

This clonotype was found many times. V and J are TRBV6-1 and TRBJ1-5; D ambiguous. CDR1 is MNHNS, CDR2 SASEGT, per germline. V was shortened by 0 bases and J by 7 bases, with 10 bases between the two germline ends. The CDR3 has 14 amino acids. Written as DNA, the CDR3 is TGTGCCAGCAGTGAAGCGGGTCTCGGGCAGCCCCAGCATTTT. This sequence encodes CASSEAGLGQPQHF.

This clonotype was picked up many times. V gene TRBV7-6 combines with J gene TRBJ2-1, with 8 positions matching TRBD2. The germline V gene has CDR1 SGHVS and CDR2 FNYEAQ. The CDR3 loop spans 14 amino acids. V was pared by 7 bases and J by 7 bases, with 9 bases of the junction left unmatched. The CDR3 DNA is TGTGCCAGCAAGCTTAGTACGGGAGGGAATGAGCAGTTCTTC. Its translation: CASKLSTGGNEQFF.

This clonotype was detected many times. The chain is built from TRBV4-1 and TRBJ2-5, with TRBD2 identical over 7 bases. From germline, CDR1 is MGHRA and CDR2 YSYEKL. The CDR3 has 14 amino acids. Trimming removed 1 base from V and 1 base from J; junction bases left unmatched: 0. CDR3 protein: CASSQAGGQETQYF. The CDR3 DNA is TGCGCCAGCAGCCAAGCGGGAGGCCAAGAGACCCAGTACTTC.

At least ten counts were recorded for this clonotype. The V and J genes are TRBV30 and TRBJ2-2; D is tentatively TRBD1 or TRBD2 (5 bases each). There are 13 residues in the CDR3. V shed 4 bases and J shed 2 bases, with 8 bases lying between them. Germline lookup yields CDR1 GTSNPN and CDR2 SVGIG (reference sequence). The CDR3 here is CAWTGANTGELFF. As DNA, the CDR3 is TGTGCCTGGACCGGGGCTAACACCGGGGAGCTGTTTTTT.

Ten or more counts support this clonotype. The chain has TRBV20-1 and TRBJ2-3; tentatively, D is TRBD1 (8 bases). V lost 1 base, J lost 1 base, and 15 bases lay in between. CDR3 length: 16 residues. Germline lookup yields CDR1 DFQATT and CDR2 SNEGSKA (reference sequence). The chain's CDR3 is CSARVGGTGRTDTQYF. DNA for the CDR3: TGCAGTGCTAGAGTGGGGGGGACAGGACGCACAGATACGCAGTATTTT.

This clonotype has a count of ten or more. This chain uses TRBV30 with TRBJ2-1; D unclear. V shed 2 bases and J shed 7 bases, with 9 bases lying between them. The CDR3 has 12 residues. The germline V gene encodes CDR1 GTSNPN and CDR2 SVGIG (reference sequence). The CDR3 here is CAWSFLSNEQFF. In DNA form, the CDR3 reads TGTGCCTGGAGTTTCCTATCTAATGAGCAGTTCTTC.

CDR3 DNA: TGTGCCAGCAGTTACCGGGGTCCGCTTTATCAAGATACGCAGTATTTT. Its protein is CASSYRGPLYQDTQYF. V gene TRBV28 combines with J gene TRBJ2-3; tentative D call: TRBD2 (5 bases). Per the germline V gene, CDR1 is MDHEN and CDR2 is SYDVKM. V was clipped by 4 bases and J by 5 bases, with 19 bases between them. The CDR3 runs to 16 residues.

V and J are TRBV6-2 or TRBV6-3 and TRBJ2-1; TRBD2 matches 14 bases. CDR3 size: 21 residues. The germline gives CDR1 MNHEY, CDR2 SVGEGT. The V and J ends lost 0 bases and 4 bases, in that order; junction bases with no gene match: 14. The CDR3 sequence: CASSYSIGLAGGSRSYNEQFF. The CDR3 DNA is TGTGCCAGCAGTTACTCCATTGGACTAGCGGGAGGATCAAGGAGTTACAATGAGCAGTTCTTC.

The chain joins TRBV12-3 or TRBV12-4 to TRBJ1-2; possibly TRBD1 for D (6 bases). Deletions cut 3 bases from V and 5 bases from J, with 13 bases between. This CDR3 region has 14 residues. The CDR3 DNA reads TGTGCCAGCAGTTTGAGCAAACAGGGTTATGGCTACACCTTC. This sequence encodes CASSLSKQGYGYTF.

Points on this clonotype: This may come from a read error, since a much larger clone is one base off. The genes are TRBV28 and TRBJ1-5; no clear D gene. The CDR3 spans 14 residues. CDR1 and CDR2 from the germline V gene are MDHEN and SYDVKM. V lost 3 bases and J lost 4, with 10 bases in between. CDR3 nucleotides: TGTGCCAGCAGTTTTGGGAACGAGAATCAGCCCCAGCATTTT. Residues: CASSFGNENQPQHF.

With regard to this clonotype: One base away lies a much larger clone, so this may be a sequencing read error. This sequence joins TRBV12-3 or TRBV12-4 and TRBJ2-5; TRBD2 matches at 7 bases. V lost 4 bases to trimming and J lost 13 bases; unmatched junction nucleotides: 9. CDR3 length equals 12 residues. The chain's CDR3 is CASSSTLAIRYF. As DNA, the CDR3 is TGTGCCAGCAGTTCGACACTAGCGATCCGGTACTTC.

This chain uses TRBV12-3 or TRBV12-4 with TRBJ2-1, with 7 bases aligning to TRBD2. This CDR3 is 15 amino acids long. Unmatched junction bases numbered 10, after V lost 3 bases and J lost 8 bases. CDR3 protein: CASSFLAGDRHEQFF. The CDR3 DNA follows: TGTGCCAGCAGTTTTTTGGCGGGGGACCGCCATGAGCAGTTCTTC.

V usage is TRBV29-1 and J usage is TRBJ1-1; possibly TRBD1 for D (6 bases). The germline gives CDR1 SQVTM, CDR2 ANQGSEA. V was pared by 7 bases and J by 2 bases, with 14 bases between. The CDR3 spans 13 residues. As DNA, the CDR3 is TGCAGCGGGCGACAGGATGTTAACACTGAAGCTTTCTTT. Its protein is CSGRQDVNTEAFF.